These 8 T cell receptor beta chains were all obtained from the same sample, sequenced in a study of OX40 agonist ivuxolimab in advanced cancers. TCRdb keeps only in-frame clones here, not all; method: immunoSEQ multiplex PCR. The table shows tens of thousands of clones, with about 80% occurring only once. The material sequenced was CD4+ or CD8+ T cells sorted from blood, taken in a trial of the OX40 agonist ivuxolimab. The receptors stem from an adult with an advanced solid tumor such as melanoma, head and neck, liver or kidney cancer.

This clone appeared a single time. DNA for the CDR3: TGTGCCAGCAGTTACTCGAATAGAGATACGCAGTATTTT. Translation: CASSYSNRDTQYF. This chain joins TRBV6-5 and TRBJ2-3; D not certain. The ends were cut back, 0 bases at V and 5 bases at J, with 6 bases in the middle. The length of the CDR3 is 13 residues. Germline CDR1 reads MNHEY; CDR2 reads SVGAGI.

The J gene is TRBJ1-5, the V gene TRBV5-8; D perhaps matches TRBD1 (6 bases). Trimming removed 4 bases at V and 6 bases at J, with 11 bases between. This CDR3 comprises 13 residues. The V gene's germline CDR1 is SGHTS and CDR2 YDEGEE. The CDR3, as DNA: TGTGCCAGCAGCCCAGGGGCGGTTCAGCCCCAGCATTTT. Translating it yields CASSPGAVQPQHF.

The chain has TRBV1 and TRBJ2-5; the table's D call of TRBD2 was not tested on the DNA. TRBV1 is reported as a pseudogene. The CDR3 length is 16 residues. The CDR3 loop reads CTSSLSLAGGKETQYF. The CDR3 DNA is TGCACCAGCAGCCTGTCCCTAGCGGGGGGCAAGGAGACCCAGTACTTC.

V is TRBV9 and J is TRBJ2-7, with D perhaps matching TRBD1 or TRBD2 (6 bases each). The V end was cut by 0 bases, the J end by 5 bases, with 12 bases between. The CDR3 is 14 amino acids. Germline values: CDR1 SGDLS, CDR2 YYNGEE. The CDR3 sequence is CASSVGGGRNEQYF. Here the CDR3 DNA reads TGTGCCAGCAGCGTAGGAGGGGGGAGAAACGAGCAGTACTTC.

This rearrangement joins TRBV11-2 to TRBJ2-2, with a possible D match to TRBD1 (6 bases). The CDR3 is 16 amino acids. Trimming took 6 bases from V and 0 from J, leaving 14 bases between them. Germline values: CDR1 SGHAT, CDR2 FQNNGV. For the CDR3, the DNA is TGTGCCAGCAGGGGGGCGAAGCAAACGAACACCGGGGAGCTGTTTTTT. It translates to CASRGAKQTNTGELFF.

This clone was counted only a few times. The chain uses TRBV18 and TRBJ2-7, with D possibly being TRBD2 (6 bases). Per the germline V gene, CDR1 is KGHSH and CDR2 is LQKENI. This CDR3 region has 13 residues. The ends were cut back, 8 bases at V and 2 bases at J, with 13 bases in the middle. CDR3 sequence (DNA): TGTGCCAGCCGCGGGGCAGGGACCTACGAGCAGTACGTC. Amino acids: CASRGAGTYEQYV.

The chain couples TRBV2 to TRBJ2-7; 9 bases match TRBD1. The CDR3 has 15 residues. V was clipped by 1 base and J by 5 bases; unmatched bases: 6. Germline CDR1 is SNHLY and CDR2 is FYNNEI. DNA for the CDR3: TGTGCCAGCAGTGAAGGGGGACAGGGAACCCACGAGCAGTACTTC. Translated: CASSEGGQGTHEQYF.

The chain employs TRBV27 and TRBJ1-4; 8 bases map to TRBD1. V gave up 3 bases and J gave up 10 bases; unmatched junction bases: 16. The CDR3 totals 17 residues. CDR1 is MNHEY and CDR2 is SMNVEV in the germline V gene (reference sequence). The CDR3 here is CASSFLQTGAFDAKLFF. In DNA, the CDR3 is TGTGCCAGCAGTTTCCTCCAGACAGGGGCCTTCGATGCAAAACTGTTTTTT.